The source of this T cell receptor (beta chain) is a study of cytomegalovirus exposure and HLA in healthy donors. At the level of the study: In an early release, HLA-typed donors contributed approximately 82 million unique TCR sequences.

Study observations and caveats: Under in vitro conditions, a few CMV-associated chains were confirmed as specific for CMV antigens. Presence/absence analyses supposed approximately even sequencing depth among donors. Cytomegalovirus-associated status was assigned to 150 or so TCR beta chains.

Worth noting for this clone: Antigen: not known. The same CDR3 arises from other DNA sequences in this sample as well.

Researchers ran the PCR with 60 Vbeta and 13 Jbeta primers. Assay used: immunoSEQ multiplex PCR; TCRdb lists only in-frame clones, some missing. Of around 100,000 clones in the sample, roughly three quarters are singletons; the top ten hold 9.5% to 13%. Germline CDR1 is MDHEN and CDR2 is SYDVKM. The ends were cut back, 7 bases at V and 5 bases at J, with 14 bases in the middle. The length of the CDR3 is 13 residues. V is TRBV28 and J is TRBJ1-1; D gene uncertain. This TCR came from a man between 35 and 55 years old in good health and CMV-seropositive. Sequencing was done on a sample of PBMCs. CDR3 loop: CASNPAHRTEAFF. CDR3 nucleotide sequence: TGTGCCAGCAACCCCGCCCACCGGACTGAAGCTTTCTTT.